Listed below are T cell receptor beta chains from one sample, sequenced in a study of shared clonotypes between healthy human individuals. Method: immunoSEQ multiplex PCR; TCRdb's copy keeps in-frame clones and lacks some. Counted here are about 690,000 clones, roughly 88% occurring once; the ten biggest clones make up about a third. The sequenced sample consisted of memory CD8+ T cells from PBMCs. The source of these receptors is a man younger than 30 in good health. Some clones in this sample may be carry-over from other donors' samples. Both conserved end residues are part of each CDR3. D genes are given only for firm matches. Size tells how often a clone was seen (once, few, many) or the class of an expanded clone, and some rows leave it out.

>TRBJ2-3|TRBD1|TRBV28|.
CASSLGWDRGRVDTQYF
TGTGCCAGCAGTTTAGGCTGGGACAGGGGGCGAGTAGATACGCAGTATTTT
>TRBJ1-5|.|TRBV27|.
CASRTGFWEPQHF
TGTGCCAGCAGAACAGGGTTTTGGGAGCCCCAGCATTTT
>TRBJ2-2|TRBD1|TRBV9|.
CASSVGDSYTGELFF
TGTGCCAGCAGCGTAGGGGACAGTTACACCGGGGAGCTGTTTTTT
>TRBJ2-2|TRBD2|TRBV25-1|.
CASSVLAGGGELFF
TGTGCCAGCAGTGTGCTAGCGGGAGGGGGGGAGCTGTTTTTT
>TRBJ2-7|.|TRBV4-3|few
CASSQLSGKYEQYF
TGCGCCAGCAGCCAACTTAGCGGCAAATACGAGCAGTACTTC
>TRBJ2-7|.|TRBV21-1|few
CASSPGTGANYEQYF
TGTGCCAGCAGCCCCGGGACAGGGGCTAACTACGAGCAGTACTTC
>TRBJ2-1|TRBD2|TRBV6-4|.
CASSDSPSGGHEQFF
TGTGCCAGCAGTGACTCGCCTAGCGGGGGCCATGAGCAGTTCTTC
>TRBJ2-3|.|TRBV7-9|.
CASSLIADTQYF
TGTGCCAGCAGCTTAATCGCAGATACGCAGTATTTT
>TRBJ2-7|TRBD1|TRBV11-2|.
CASSSWVGTGSFYEQYF
TGTGCCAGCAGCTCCTGGGTCGGGACAGGGTCTTTCTACGAGCAGTACTTC
>TRBJ2-1|.|TRBV7-8|.
CASSLGRALSSYNEQFF
TGTGCCAGCAGCTTAGGCAGGGCTTTGAGCTCCTACAATGAGCAGTTCTTC
>TRBJ2-7|.|TRBV11-2|.
CASSLAYRTVYEQYF
TGTGCCAGCAGCTTAGCGTACAGGACGGTCTACGAGCAGTACTTC
>TRBJ2-2|TRBD1|TRBV10-1|once
CASSAGTGYTGELFF
TGCGCCAGCAGTGCCGGGACAGGGTACACCGGGGAGCTGTTTTTT
>TRBJ1-1|TRBD1|TRBV12-5|.
CASDPDRPAFF
TGTGCTAGTGACCCGGACAGGCCGGCTTTCTTT
>TRBJ2-7|.|TRBV27|once
CASSPSDGPVSYEQYF
TGTGCCAGCAGCCCCTCCGACGGCCCGGTTTCCTACGAGCAGTACTTC
>TRBJ1-1|.|TRBV29-1|.
CSPTRAEAEAFF
TGCAGCCCGACCCGGGCGGAGGCTGAAGCTTTCTTT
>TRBJ1-2|.|TRBV7-9|few
CASSPGRRNYGYTF
TGTGCCAGCAGCCCGGGGCGGCGGAACTATGGCTACACCTTC
>TRBJ2-7|.|TRBV7-9|.
CASNWVGRGGSYEQYF
TGTGCCAGCAATTGGGTAGGCAGGGGGGGATCCTACGAGCAGTACTTC
>TRBJ2-1|TRBD1|TRBV27|once
CASSLFLTGGPYNEQFF
TGTGCCAGCAGTTTATTTTTGACAGGGGGCCCCTACAATGAGCAGTTCTTC
>TRBJ2-5|.|TRBV20-1|.
CSAGALVSQYF
TGCAGTGCTGGGGCCCTGGTGTCCCAGTACTTC
>TRBJ1-4|TRBD1|TRBV9|once
CASSPWDRVAEKLFF
TGTGCCAGCAGCCCGTGGGACAGGGTCGCCGAAAAACTGTTTTTT
>TRBJ2-7|.|TRBV11-1|once
CASRQAPSYEQYF
TGTGCCAGTCGACAGGCCCCATCCTACGAGCAGTACTTC
>TRBJ2-7|.|TRBV10-3|.
CAISEVSSEQYF
TGTGCCATCAGTGAGGTGTCATCCGAGCAGTACTTC
>TRBJ1-5|.|TRBV6-5|.
CASSYMENQPQHF
TGTGCCAGCAGTTACATGGAGAATCAGCCCCAGCATTTT
>TRBJ2-7|.|TRBV9|.
CASSVGFGYEQYF
TGTGCCAGCAGCGTAGGGTTCGGGTACGAGCAGTACTTC
>TRBJ2-7|TRBD1|TRBV7-9|.
CASSSNSGTGPYEQYF
TGTGCCAGCAGCTCCAATTCCGGGACAGGGCCCTACGAGCAGTACTTC
>TRBJ1-1|TRBD1|TRBV29-1|many
CSARQGLDLGAFF
TGCAGCGCCCGACAGGGATTGGACCTTGGAGCTTTCTTT
>TRBJ2-1|.|TRBV6-5|.
CASSYPSNEQFF
TGTGCCAGCAGTTATCCCAGCAATGAGCAGTTCTTC
>TRBJ2-6|.|TRBV30|.
CAWSPPTWSLSGANVLTF
TGTGCCTGGAGTCCGCCGACCTGGTCTCTCTCTGGGGCCAACGTCCTGACTTTC
>TRBJ2-1|.|TRBV5-5|.
CASSLGYEQFF
TGTGCCAGCAGCCTAGGCTATGAGCAGTTCTTC
>TRBJ1-2|.|TRBV7-9|.
CASSRGGEANYGYTF
TGTGCCAGCAGCCGAGGCGGCGAAGCTAACTATGGCTACACCTTC
>TRBJ1-2|.|TRBV4-1|.
CASSLVTGGVWSNYGYTF
TGCGCCAGCAGCCTTGTGACGGGGGGGGTTTGGTCTAACTATGGCTACACCTTC
>TRBJ2-5|.|TRBV6-6|.
CASSPPNRVNKETQYF
TGTGCCAGCAGCCCACCGAACAGGGTCAACAAAGAGACCCAGTACTTC
>TRBJ2-3|TRBD1|TRBV5-1|.
CASRSGTGLADTQYF
TGCGCCAGCAGATCTGGGACAGGGCTTGCAGATACGCAGTATTTT
>TRBJ2-1|TRBD2|TRBV5-1|.
CASSLAGGPPNEQFF
TGCGCCAGCAGCCTAGCGGGAGGGCCCCCCAATGAGCAGTTCTTC
>TRBJ1-5|.|TRBV19|.
CASNDGNQPQHF
TGTGCCAGCAACGATGGGAATCAGCCCCAGCATTTT
>TRBJ2-1|TRBD1|TRBV27|.
CASSFTGGALNEQFF
TGTGCCAGCAGTTTTACAGGGGGCGCGTTGAATGAGCAGTTCTTC
>TRBJ2-7|.|TRBV19|.
CATSPGQRYEQYF
TGTGCAACCTCCCCTGGGCAGAGATACGAGCAGTACTTC
>TRBJ1-5|.|TRBV4-3|.
CASSQDVSKGRNQPQHF
TGCGCCAGCAGCCAAGATGTCAGTAAGGGTCGGAATCAGCCCCAGCATTTT
>TRBJ1-1|.|TRBV19|.
CASSVGAGNTEAFF
TGTGCCAGTAGTGTTGGGGCAGGGAACACTGAAGCTTTCTTT
>TRBJ1-2|.|TRBV6-5|.
CASSEPSLYGYTF
TGTGCCAGCAGTGAACCGAGCCTCTATGGCTACACCTTC
>TRBJ2-4|.|TRBV6-7|.
CASSPPSRALAKNIQYF
TGTGCCAGCAGCCCTCCTTCCCGGGCCCTAGCCAAAAACATTCAGTACTTC
>TRBJ1-1|.|TRBV5-1|.
CASSWDTEGENTEAFF
TGCGCCAGCAGCTGGGACACGGAGGGGGAAAACACTGAAGCTTTCTTT
>TRBJ1-1|TRBD1|TRBV6-5|.
CASSETGFNTEAFF
TGTGCCAGCAGTGAGACAGGGTTCAACACTGAAGCTTTCTTT
>TRBJ1-2|.|TRBV7-9|.
CASSLGRANSNYGYTF
TGTGCCAGCAGCTTAGGGAGGGCAAATTCTAACTATGGCTACACCTTC
>TRBJ2-7|TRBD2|TRBV10-3|.
CAIGAHSIGREGDEQYF
TGTGCCATCGGAGCACACTCTATCGGACGGGAGGGCGACGAGCAGTACTTC
>TRBJ2-7|TRBD2|TRBV27|.
CASSPPREGLAGVEQYF
TGTGCCAGCAGTCCCCCAAGGGAAGGACTAGCGGGAGTAGAGCAGTACTTC
>TRBJ1-2|.|TRBV10-3|few
CAISSGATQLQYGYTF
TGTGCCATCAGTTCCGGGGCGACCCAGCTTCAATATGGCTACACCTTC
>TRBJ2-4|.|TRBV6-5|.
CASSYGQGIAKNIQYF
TGTGCCAGCAGTTACGGGCAGGGCATAGCCAAAAACATTCAGTACTTC
>TRBJ2-7|.|TRBV7-3|.
CASSQKDGSSSYEQYF
TGTGCCAGCAGTCAAAAGGACGGATCCAGCTCCTACGAGCAGTACTTC
>TRBJ2-3|TRBD2|TRBV28|.
CASGGTSETDTQYF
TGTGCCAGCGGAGGGACTAGCGAAACAGATACGCAGTATTTT
>TRBJ2-7|.|TRBV9|.
CASSVGQGGYEQYF
TGTGCCAGCAGCGTAGGTCAGGGTGGCTACGAGCAGTACTTC
>TRBJ2-1|.|TRBV6-1|.
CASPQHLWDEQFF
TGTGCCAGTCCCCAGCATCTGTGGGATGAGCAGTTCTTC
>TRBJ2-5|.|TRBV7-3|.
CASSLNSGEETQYF
TGTGCCAGCAGCTTAAATTCGGGAGAAGAGACCCAGTACTTC
>TRBJ2-5|TRBD2|TRBV9|.
CASSAPREAGETQYF
TGTGCCAGCAGCGCACCCCGGGAGGCAGGAGAGACCCAGTACTTC
>TRBJ2-7|.|TRBV11-2|.
CASSLDYGEGYEQYF
TGTGCCAGCAGCTTAGATTACGGAGAGGGCTACGAGCAGTACTTC
>TRBJ2-7|.|TRBV30|once
CAWSVLREYHEQYF
TGTGCCTGGAGTGTACTAAGGGAGTATCACGAGCAGTACTTC
>TRBJ2-3|.|TRBV10-2|.
CASSAGTQYF
TGCGCCAGCAGTGCCGGAACGCAGTATTTT
>TRBJ2-7|.|TRBV5-4|.
CASSLPGSPYEQYF
TGTGCCAGCAGCTTGCCAGGGAGCCCCTACGAGCAGTACTTC
>TRBJ1-1|.|TRBV14|few
CASSPQQGPNTEAFF
TGTGCCAGCAGCCCCCAACAGGGTCCGAACACTGAAGCTTTCTTT
>TRBJ2-7|TRBD1|TRBV7-9|once
CASSSRDSSYEQYF
TGTGCCAGCAGCAGTAGGGACAGCTCCTACGAGCAGTACTTC